What follows are 17 T cell receptor beta chains derived from one specimen sequenced in a study of blood T cell repertoires in COVID-19. This table comes from immunoSEQ multiplex PCR, and its TCRdb copy is limited to in-frame clones, with some not included. Of about 170,000 clones listed, roughly 84% are singletons. Sequencing was carried out using peripheral blood. The receptors were gathered from a man older than 75 with COVID-19, enrolled during active disease.

This chain links TRBV15 with TRBJ1-6, with a weak D call TRBD1 (6 bases). Per the germline V gene, CDR1 is LNHNV and CDR2 is YYDKDF (reference sequence). CDR3 size: 14 residues. The V and J ends lost 6 bases and 3 bases respectively, with 9 bases between them. CDR3 protein: CATRGAVYNSPLHF. The CDR3 DNA follows: TGTGCCACCAGGGGGGCAGTCTATAATTCACCCCTCCACTTT.

The gene calls are TRBV4-3 and TRBJ1-1; D is unresolved. This CDR3 has 13 amino acids. V lost 0 bases, J lost 5 bases, and 7 bases lay in between. CDR1 LGHNA and CDR2 YSLEER come from the germline V gene. CDR3 amino acids: CASSQDGETEAFF. For the CDR3, the DNA is TGCGCCAGCAGCCAAGATGGGGAGACTGAAGCTTTCTTT.

In the case of this clone: One end of the junction varies from germline; a read error may be responsible. This chain connects TRBV5-6 to TRBJ1-4; 7 bases are a match to TRBD1. CDR3 length: 16 residues. Germline V gene lookup returns CDR1 SGHDT and CDR2 YYEEEE. This chain's CDR3 is CANSLAQGQLGGLLFF. The CDR3 nucleotides read TGTGCCAACAGCTTGGCCCAGGGACAGCTAGGAGGATTACTGTTTTTT.

This clone has at least ten counts. The CDR3: CASPGQIGNTIYF. Written as DNA, the CDR3 is TGTGCCAGTCCCGGACAGATCGGAAACACCATATATTTT. The chain recombines TRBV19 with TRBJ1-3; the D gene is possibly TRBD1 (6 bases). With 8 bases removed from V and 4 bases from J, the gap between germline ends came to 12 bases. Germline CDR1 is LNHDA and CDR2 is SQIVND (reference sequence). The CDR3 contains 13 residues.

The chain combines TRBV7-6 with TRBJ1-2; no firm D call. The germline gives CDR1 SGHVS, CDR2 FNYEAQ. Trimming took 2 bases from V and 3 from J, leaving 13 bases between them. The length of the CDR3 is 15 residues. The CDR3 sequence: CASSLSPAGDYGYTF. The CDR3 nucleotides read TGTGCCAGCAGCTTATCCCCCGCAGGCGACTATGGCTACACCTTC.

The V call is TRBV4-1, the J call TRBJ2-3; TRBD2 matches 9 bases. Trimming at V came to 2 bases and at J to 0 bases, leaving 15 bases not matched to a gene. This CDR3 spans 20 amino acids. Germline CDR1 is MGHRA and CDR2 is YSYEKL. The chain's CDR3 is CASSQWGLAGGPDSTDTQYF. The CDR3, as DNA: TGCGCCAGCAGCCAATGGGGTCTTGCGGGGGGGCCGGACAGCACAGATACGCAGTATTTT.

The V gene is TRBV4-1, the J gene TRBJ2-2; TRBD1 is a possible D gene (5 bases). Trimming left V 3 bases short and J 0 bases short, with 8 bases between. Per the germline V gene, CDR1 is MGHRA and CDR2 is YSYEKL. The CDR3 sequence is 15 residues long. The CDR3 loop is CASSHETANTGELFF. The CDR3 DNA reads TGCGCCAGCAGCCACGAGACAGCGAACACCGGGGAGCTGTTTTTT.

This chain uses TRBV19 with TRBJ2-2; D is ambiguous. This CDR3 is 12 amino acids long. Trimming took off 2 bases at V and 6 bases at J, with 4 bases between the two ends. Germline assignment: CDR1 LNHDA and CDR2 SQIVND (reference sequence). CDR3 residues: CASSISAGELFF. In DNA form, the CDR3 reads TGTGCCAGTAGTATAAGCGCCGGGGAGCTGTTTTTT. Together with reference TRBV19 and TRBJ2-2, the CDR3 gives the full variable domain: DGGITQSPKYLFRKEGQNVTLSCEQNLNHDAMYWYRQDPGQGLRLIYYSQIVNDFQKGDIAEGYSVSREKKESFPLTVTSAQKNPTAFYLCASSISAGELFFGEGSRLTVL.

This chain connects TRBV4-1 to TRBJ1-1; D is possibly TRBD1 (5 bases). V was trimmed by 6 bases and J by 10 bases, leaving 21 bases between them. CDR1 is MGHRA, CDR2 YSYEKL, per germline. This CDR3 is 14 amino acids long. CDR3 sequence reads: CASRQTPTGGRAFF. DNA for the CDR3: TGCGCCAGCAGACAGACCCCCACCGGGGGTCGAGCTTTCTTT.

The V and J genes are TRBV6-1 and TRBJ1-4; weak D call: TRBD1 (6 bases). Germline V gene data show CDR1 as MNHNS and CDR2 as SASEGT. The CDR3 is 14 amino acids. The germline V and J ends were trimmed by 3 bases and 7 bases, with 12 bases remaining between them. The CDR3 loop reads CASSDTTGFEKLFF. The CDR3 coding sequence is TGTGCCAGCAGTGATACAACAGGGTTTGAAAAACTGTTTTTT.

The chain uses TRBV6-5 and TRBJ1-5; 8 bases are a match to TRBD1. There are 15 residues in the CDR3. Germline V gene sequence: CDR1 MNHEY, CDR2 SVGAGI. The trim removed 2 bases at V and 3 bases at J, leaving 3 bases unmatched. The CDR3 coding sequence is TGTGCCAGCAGTTACGACAGGGGCCTCAATCAGCCCCAGCATTTT. It translates to CASSYDRGLNQPQHF.

Only a few counts were recorded for this clone. The chain links TRBV19 to TRBJ1-6; tentative D call: TRBD1 (5 bases). Germline lookup yields CDR1 LNHDA and CDR2 SQIVND (reference sequence). The CDR3 is 13 residues long. The V gene lost 4 bases and the J gene lost 9 bases, with 10 bases spanning the gap. Here the CDR3 reads CASSTRGGSPLHF. In nucleotides, the CDR3 is TGTGCCAGTAGTACACGGGGGGGTTCACCCCTCCACTTT.

The V call is TRBV6-4, the J call TRBJ2-1, with a possible D match to TRBD2 (5 bases). V was trimmed by 2 bases and J by 6 bases, leaving 8 bases between them. This CDR3 has 13 amino acids. CDR1 is MRHNA and CDR2 is SNTAGT in the germline V gene. The CDR3 spells CASSDGERNEQFF. The CDR3 nucleotides read TGTGCCAGCAGTGACGGGGAGCGCAATGAGCAGTTCTTC.

The CDR3 is CASSPSQGGSAEAFF. As DNA, the CDR3 is TGTGCCAGCTCACCATCGCAGGGAGGTAGCGCTGAAGCTTTCTTT. The rearrangement uses TRBV18 and TRBJ1-1, with TRBD1 as a possible D gene (5 bases). The CDR3 is 15 residues long. CDR1 is KGHSH and CDR2 is LQKENI in the germline V gene. The V and J ends lost 2 bases and 6 bases respectively, with 16 bases between them. The full variable domain, with the rest looked up from reference TRBV18 and TRBJ1-1, is NAGVMQNPRHLVRRRGQEARLRCSPMKGHSHVYWYRQLPEEGLKFMVYLQKENIIDESGMPKERFSAEFPKEGPSILRIQQVVRGDSAAYFCASSPSQGGSAEAFFGQGTRLTVV.

This chain links TRBV6-6 with TRBJ1-3, with 7 bases fitting TRBD1. Germline CDR1 and CDR2: MNHNY and SVGAGI (reference sequence). With 6 bases clipped from V and 4 bases from J, the junction kept 6 bases outside the gene matches. The CDR3 has 14 amino acids. The CDR3 loop is CASSTTGNGNTIYF. The CDR3 region has the DNA TGTGCCAGCAGCACGACAGGGAACGGAAACACCATATATTTT.

This rearrangement joins TRBV3-1 (or the pseudogene TRBV3-2) to TRBJ2-1; 7 bases match TRBD2. V shed 1 base and J 6 bases; nucleotides not matched to a gene: 0. The CDR3 totals 13 residues. Germline CDR1 reads LGHDT; CDR2 reads YNNKEL (reference sequence). CDR3 loop: CASSQAGGNEQFF. For the CDR3, the DNA is TGTGCCAGCAGCCAAGCGGGGGGCAATGAGCAGTTCTTC.

The genes are TRBV18 and TRBJ1-1, with D perhaps TRBD1 (6 bases). Looked up from germline, CDR1 is KGHSH and CDR2 is LQKENI. The CDR3 spans 15 residues. The germline V and J ends were trimmed by 3 bases and 6 bases, with 17 bases remaining between them. CDR3 residues: CASSPGTAGEPEAFF. CDR3 coding DNA: TGTGCCAGCTCACCGGGGACGGCAGGGGAGCCTGAAGCTTTCTTT.